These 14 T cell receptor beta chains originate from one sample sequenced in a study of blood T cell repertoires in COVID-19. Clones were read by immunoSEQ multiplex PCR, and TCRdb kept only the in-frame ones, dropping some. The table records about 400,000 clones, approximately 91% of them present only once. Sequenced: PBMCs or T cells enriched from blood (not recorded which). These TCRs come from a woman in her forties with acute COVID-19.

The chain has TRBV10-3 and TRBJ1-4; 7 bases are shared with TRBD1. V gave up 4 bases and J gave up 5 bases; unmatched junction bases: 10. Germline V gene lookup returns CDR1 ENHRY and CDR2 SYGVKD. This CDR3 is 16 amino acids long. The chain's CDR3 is CAISVTKGQLNEKLFF. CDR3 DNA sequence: TGTGCCATCAGTGTCACTAAGGGACAGTTGAATGAAAAACTGTTTTTT.

CDR3 DNA sequence: TGTGCCAGCAGTCCAGACAGGGGATTCAATCAGCCCCAGCATTTT. Protein: CASSPDRGFNQPQHF. The chain has TRBV6-5 and TRBJ1-5; TRBD1 agrees at 8 bases. The germline gives CDR1 MNHEY, CDR2 SVGAGI. V was clipped by 5 bases and J by 3 bases; unmatched bases: 6. The CDR3 is made up of 15 amino acids.

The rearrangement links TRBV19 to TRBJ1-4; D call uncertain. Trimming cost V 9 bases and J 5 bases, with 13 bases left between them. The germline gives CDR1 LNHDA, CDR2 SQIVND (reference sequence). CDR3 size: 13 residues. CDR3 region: CASPYGENEKLFF. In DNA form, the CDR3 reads TGTGCCAGCCCGTACGGAGAGAATGAAAAACTGTTTTTT. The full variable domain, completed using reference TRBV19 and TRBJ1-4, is DGGITQSPKYLFRKEGQNVTLSCEQNLNHDAMYWYRQDPGQGLRLIYYSQIVNDFQKGDIAEGYSVSREKKESFPLTVTSAQKNPTAFYLCASPYGENEKLFFGSGTQLSVL.

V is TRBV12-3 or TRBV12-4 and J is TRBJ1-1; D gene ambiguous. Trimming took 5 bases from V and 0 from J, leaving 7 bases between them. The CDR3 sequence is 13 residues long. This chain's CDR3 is CASSPDMNTEAFF. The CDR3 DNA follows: TGTGCCAGCAGTCCAGACATGAACACTGAAGCTTTCTTT.

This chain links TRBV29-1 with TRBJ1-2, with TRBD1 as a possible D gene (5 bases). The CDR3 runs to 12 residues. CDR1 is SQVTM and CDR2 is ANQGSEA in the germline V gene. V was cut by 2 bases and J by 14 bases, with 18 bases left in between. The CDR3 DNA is TGCAGCGTTGAACTTTACCCGGGGGTCAAAACCTTC. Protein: CSVELYPGVKTF.

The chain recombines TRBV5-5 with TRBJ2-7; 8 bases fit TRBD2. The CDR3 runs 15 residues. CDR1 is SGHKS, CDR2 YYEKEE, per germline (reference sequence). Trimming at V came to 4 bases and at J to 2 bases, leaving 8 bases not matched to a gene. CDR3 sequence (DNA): TGTGCCAGCAGCGCGGGGGGCAGGGCAACCTACGAGCAGTACTTC. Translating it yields CASSAGGRATYEQYF.

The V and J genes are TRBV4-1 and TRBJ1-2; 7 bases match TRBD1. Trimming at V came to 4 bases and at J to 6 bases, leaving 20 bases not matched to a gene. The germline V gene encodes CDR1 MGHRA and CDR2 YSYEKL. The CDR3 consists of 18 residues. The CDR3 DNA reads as TGCGCCAGCAGCCGGTCCGGTAAATGGGTTCCAGGGGGAAATGGCTACACCTTC. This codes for CASSRSGKWVPGGNGYTF.

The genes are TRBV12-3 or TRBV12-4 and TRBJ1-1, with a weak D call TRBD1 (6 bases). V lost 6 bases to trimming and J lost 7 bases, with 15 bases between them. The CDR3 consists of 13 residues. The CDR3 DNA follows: TGTGCCAGCAGGAGGGGGGGGCAGGTTGAAGCTTTCTTT. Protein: CASRRGGQVEAFF.

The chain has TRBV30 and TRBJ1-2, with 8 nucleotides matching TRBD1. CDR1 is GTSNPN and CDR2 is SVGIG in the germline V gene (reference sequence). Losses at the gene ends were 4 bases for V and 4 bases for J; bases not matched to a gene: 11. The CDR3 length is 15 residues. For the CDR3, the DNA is TGTGCCTGGAACCTCGACAGGGGACAATCCTATGGCTACACCTTC. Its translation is CAWNLDRGQSYGYTF.

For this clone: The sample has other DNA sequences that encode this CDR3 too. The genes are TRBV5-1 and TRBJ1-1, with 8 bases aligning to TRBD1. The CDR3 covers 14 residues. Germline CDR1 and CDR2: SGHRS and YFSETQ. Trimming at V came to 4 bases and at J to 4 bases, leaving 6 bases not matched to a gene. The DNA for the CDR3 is TGCGCCAGCAGCCCCGGACAGGGAGGCACTGAAGCTTTCTTT. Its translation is CASSPGQGGTEAFF.

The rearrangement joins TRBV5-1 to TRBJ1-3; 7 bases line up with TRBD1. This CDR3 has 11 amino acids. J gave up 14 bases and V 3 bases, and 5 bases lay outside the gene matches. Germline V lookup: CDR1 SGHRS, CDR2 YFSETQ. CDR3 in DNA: TGCGCCAGCAGCTATGAGGGGGCCCTATATTTT. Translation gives CASSYEGALYF. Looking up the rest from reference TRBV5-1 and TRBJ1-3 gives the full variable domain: KAGVTQTPRYLIKTRGQQVTLSCSPISGHRSVSWYQQTPGQGLQFLFEYFSETQRNKGNFPGRFSGRQFSNSRSEMNVSTLELGDSALYLCASSYEGALYFGEGSWLTVV.

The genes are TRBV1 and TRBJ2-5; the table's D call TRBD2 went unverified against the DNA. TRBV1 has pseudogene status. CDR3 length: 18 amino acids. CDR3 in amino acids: CTSSQVGLAGPDQETQYF. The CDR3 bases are TGCACCAGCAGCCAAGTAGGACTAGCGGGGCCGGACCAAGAGACCCAGTACTTC.

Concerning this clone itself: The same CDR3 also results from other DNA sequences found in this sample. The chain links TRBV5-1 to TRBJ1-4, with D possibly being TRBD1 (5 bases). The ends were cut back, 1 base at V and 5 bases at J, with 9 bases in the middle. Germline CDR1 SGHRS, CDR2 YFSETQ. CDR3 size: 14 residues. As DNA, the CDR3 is TGCGCCAGCAGCTTGCAGGGCATCAATGAAAAACTGTTTTTT. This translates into CASSLQGINEKLFF.

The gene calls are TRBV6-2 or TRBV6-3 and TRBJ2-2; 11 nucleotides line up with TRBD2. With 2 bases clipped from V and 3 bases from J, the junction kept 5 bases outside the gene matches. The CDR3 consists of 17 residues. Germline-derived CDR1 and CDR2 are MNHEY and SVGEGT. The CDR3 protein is CASSYTFSGGDTGELFF. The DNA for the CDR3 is TGTGCCAGCAGTTACACGTTTAGCGGGGGGGACACCGGGGAGCTGTTTTTT.